One T cell receptor beta chain is described in this entry. The data stem from a study of blood T cell repertoires in COVID-19. Study overall: Nucleic acid was either cDNA or gDNA, and it came from T cells, B-cell-depleted T cells, or PBMCs.

Measured with immunoSEQ multiplex PCR; TCRdb has only the in-frame clones, and not every one. Of tens of thousands of clones detected, approximately 88% appear once; the ten largest clones hold approximately 7.2%. The sequence was obtained from a human donor in a cohort sampled during active COVID-19. The sequencing sample was made of peripheral blood.

The CDR3 DNA follows: TGTGCCAGCAGCTCCCTATTATGGAGAGGGTACGCCGGGGAGCTGTTTTTT. Residues: CASSSLLWRGYAGELFF. This rearrangement joins TRBV5-5 to TRBJ2-2; a possible D gene is TRBD2 (5 bases). The CDR3 sequence is 17 residues long. Germline V lookup: CDR1 SGHKS, CDR2 YYEKEE (reference sequence). V was shortened by 3 bases and J by 6 bases, with 21 bases between the two germline ends.